A few counts support the clone carrying this T cell receptor (beta chain). The antigen is undetermined. The data originate from a study of T cell clones after liver transplantation. Study-level information: A pre-transplant mixed lymphocyte reaction with TCRbeta sequencing defined graft-donor-reactive clones followed in post-transplant blood. Standard immunosuppression, with no induction, continued until 12-24 months after transplant. General study results and limits: Post-transplant, graft-donor-reactive CD4 TCRbeta sequences in blood dropped significantly in most of the 8 subjects.

V dropped 3 bases and J dropped 1; count of bases not matched to a gene: 3. CDR1 is SGDLS, CDR2 YYNGEE, per germline. The CDR3 is 14 residues long. Using immunoSEQ multiplex PCR, the repertoire was profiled, and TCRdb retains in-frame clones only, with some absent. Altogether about 51,000 clones are present, approximately 71% being singletons, with the ten largest covering about 10%. The receptor was derived from a human patient who received a liver transplant. The T cells may partly be graft donor cells. Source: CD4+ T cells from blood, taken 52 to 60 months after liver transplant. V and J are TRBV9 and TRBJ1-1; 7 bases agree with TRBD1. The DNA for the CDR3 is TGTGCCAGCAGCGCCGGGACAGCGAACACTGAAGCTTTCTTT. Translated: CASSAGTANTEAFF.